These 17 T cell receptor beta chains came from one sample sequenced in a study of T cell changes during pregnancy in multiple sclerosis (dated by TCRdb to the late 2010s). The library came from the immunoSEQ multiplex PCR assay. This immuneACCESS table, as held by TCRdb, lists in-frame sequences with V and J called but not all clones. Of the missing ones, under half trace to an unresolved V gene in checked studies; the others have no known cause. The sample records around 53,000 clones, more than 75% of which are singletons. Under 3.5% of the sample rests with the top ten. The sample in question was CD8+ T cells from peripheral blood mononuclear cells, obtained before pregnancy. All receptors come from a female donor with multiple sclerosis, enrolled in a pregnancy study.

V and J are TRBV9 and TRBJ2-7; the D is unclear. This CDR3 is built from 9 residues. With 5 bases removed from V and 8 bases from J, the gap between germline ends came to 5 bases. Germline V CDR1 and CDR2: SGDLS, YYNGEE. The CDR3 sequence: CASRRKQYF. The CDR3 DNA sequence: TGTGCCAGCAGGCGGAAGCAGTACTTC.

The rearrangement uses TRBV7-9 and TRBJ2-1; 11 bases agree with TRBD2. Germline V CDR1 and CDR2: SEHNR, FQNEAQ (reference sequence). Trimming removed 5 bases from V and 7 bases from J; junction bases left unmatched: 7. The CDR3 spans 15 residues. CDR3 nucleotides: TGTGCCAGCAGCCTCCTAGCGGGGGGAGGAAATGAGCAGTTCTTC. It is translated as CASSLLAGGGNEQFF. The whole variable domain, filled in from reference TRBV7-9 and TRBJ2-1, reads DTGVSQNPRHKITKRGQNVTFRCDPISEHNRLYWYRQTLGQGPEFLTYFQNEAQLEKSRLLSDRFSAERPKGSFSTLEIQRTEQGDSAMYLCASSLLAGGGNEQFFGPGTRLTVL.

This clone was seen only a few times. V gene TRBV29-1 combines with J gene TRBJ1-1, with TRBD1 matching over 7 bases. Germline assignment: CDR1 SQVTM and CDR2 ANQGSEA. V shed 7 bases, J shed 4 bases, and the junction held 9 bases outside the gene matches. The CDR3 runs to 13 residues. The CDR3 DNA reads TGCAGCGGCGTCACAGGGGATGTCACTGAAGCTTTCTTT. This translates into CSGVTGDVTEAFF.

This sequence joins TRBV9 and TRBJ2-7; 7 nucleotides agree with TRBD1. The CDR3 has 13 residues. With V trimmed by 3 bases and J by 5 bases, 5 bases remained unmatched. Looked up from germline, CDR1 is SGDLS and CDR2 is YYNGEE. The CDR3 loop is CASSGQGENEQYF. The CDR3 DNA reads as TGTGCCAGCAGCGGGCAGGGGGAAAACGAGCAGTACTTC.

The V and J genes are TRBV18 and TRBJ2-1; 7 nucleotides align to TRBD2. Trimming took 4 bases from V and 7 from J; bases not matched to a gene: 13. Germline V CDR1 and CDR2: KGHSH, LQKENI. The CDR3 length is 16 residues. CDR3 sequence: CASSRTSGTIENEQFF. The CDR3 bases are TGTGCCAGCTCACGAACCTCAGGGACTATTGAAAATGAGCAGTTCTTC.

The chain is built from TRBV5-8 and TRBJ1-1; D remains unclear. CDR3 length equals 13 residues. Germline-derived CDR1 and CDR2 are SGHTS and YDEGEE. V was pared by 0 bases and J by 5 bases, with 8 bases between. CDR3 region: CASSLERWTEAFF. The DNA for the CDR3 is TGTGCCAGCAGCTTGGAACGGTGGACTGAAGCTTTCTTT.

The CDR3: CASSLADTQYF. As DNA, the CDR3 is TGCGCCAGCAGCTTAGCGGATACGCAGTATTTT. The rearrangement uses TRBV5-1 and TRBJ2-3; D remains unclear. V gave up 2 bases and J gave up 6 bases, with 4 bases separating them. Germline V gene lookup returns CDR1 SGHRS and CDR2 YFSETQ. CDR3 length equals 11 residues.

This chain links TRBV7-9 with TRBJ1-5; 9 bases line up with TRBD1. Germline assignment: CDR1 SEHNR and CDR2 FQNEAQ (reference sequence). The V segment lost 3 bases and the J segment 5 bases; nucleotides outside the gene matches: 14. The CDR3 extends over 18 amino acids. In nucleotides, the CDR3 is TGTGCCAGCAGCTTTACCGCAATACAGGGGGCCGGTGATCAGCCCCAGCATTTT. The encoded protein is CASSFTAIQGAGDQPQHF.

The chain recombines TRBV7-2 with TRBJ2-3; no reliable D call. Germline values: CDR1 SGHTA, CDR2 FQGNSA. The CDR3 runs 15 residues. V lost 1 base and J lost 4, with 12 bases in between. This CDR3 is CASSLGVSWADTQYF. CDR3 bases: TGTGCCAGCAGCTTAGGGGTTAGCTGGGCAGATACGCAGTATTTT.

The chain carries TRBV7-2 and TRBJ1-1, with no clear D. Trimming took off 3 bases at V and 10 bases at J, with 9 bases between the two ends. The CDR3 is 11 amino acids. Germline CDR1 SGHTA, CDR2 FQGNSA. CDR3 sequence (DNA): TGTGCCAGCAGCTTGGGAGGTAGAGCTTTCTTT. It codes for CASSLGGRAFF. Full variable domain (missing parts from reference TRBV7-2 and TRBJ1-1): GAGVSQSPSNKVTEKGKDVELRCDPISGHTALYWYRQSLGQGLEFLIYFQGNSAPDKSGLPSDRFSAERTGGSVSTLTIQRTQQEDSAVYLCASSLGGRAFFGQGTRLTVV.

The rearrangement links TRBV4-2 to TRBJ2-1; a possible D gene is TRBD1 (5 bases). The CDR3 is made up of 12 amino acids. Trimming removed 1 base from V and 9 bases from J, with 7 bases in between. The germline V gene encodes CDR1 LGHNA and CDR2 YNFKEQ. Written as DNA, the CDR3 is TGTGCCAGCAGCCAAGGGGGCAGTGAGCAGTTCTTC. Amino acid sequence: CASSQGGSEQFF.

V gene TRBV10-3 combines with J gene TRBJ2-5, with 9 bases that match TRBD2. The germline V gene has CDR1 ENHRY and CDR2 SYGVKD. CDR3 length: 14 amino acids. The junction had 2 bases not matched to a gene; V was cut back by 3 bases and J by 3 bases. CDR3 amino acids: CAISDAGGKETQYF. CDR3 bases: TGTGCCATCAGTGACGCGGGGGGGAAAGAGACCCAGTACTTC.

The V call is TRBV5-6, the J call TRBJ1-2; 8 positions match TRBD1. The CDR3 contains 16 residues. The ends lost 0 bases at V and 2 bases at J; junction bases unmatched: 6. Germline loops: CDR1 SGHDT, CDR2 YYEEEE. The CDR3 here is CASSLDLQGANYGYTF. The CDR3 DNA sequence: TGTGCCAGCAGCTTGGACCTTCAGGGGGCGAACTATGGCTACACCTTC.

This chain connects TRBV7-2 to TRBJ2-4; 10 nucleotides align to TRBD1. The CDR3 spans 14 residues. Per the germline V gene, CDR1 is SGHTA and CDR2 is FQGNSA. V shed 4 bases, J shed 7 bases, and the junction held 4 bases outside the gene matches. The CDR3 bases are TGTGCCAGCAGCTCTGGGACAGGGGCGAACATTCAGTACTTC. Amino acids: CASSSGTGANIQYF.

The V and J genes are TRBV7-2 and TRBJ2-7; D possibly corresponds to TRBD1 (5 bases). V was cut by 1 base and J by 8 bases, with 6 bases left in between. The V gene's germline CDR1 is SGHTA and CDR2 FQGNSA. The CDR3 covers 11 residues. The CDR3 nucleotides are TGTGCCAGCAGCTTAGGGGGCCAGCAGTACTTC. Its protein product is CASSLGGQQYF.

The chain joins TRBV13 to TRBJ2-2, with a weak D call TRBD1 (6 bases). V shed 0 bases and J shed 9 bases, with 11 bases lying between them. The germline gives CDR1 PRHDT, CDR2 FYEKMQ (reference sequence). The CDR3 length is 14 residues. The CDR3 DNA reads TGTGCCAGCAGCTTAGGCCTAACAGGGCGGGAGCTGTTTTTT. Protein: CASSLGLTGRELFF.

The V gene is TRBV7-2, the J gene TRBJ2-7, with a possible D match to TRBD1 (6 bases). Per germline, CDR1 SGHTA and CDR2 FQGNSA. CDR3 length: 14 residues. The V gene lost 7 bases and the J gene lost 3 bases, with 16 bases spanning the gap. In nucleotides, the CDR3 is TGTGCCAGCACCTCCATGACAGGTTACTACGAGCAGTACTTC. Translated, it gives CASTSMTGYYEQYF.